This T cell receptor beta chain was found in a study of CD8 T cells in cerebrospinal fluid in Alzheimer's disease (dated by TCRdb to the early 2020s). Notes on the research overall: CSF T cell clonal expansion was assessed with two single-cell approaches: plate-based nested PCR sequencing and droplet-based sequencing. This study tested whether clonally expanded T cells could be found in cerebrospinal fluid from healthy elderly individuals and from patients with neurodegenerative disease. The droplet-based CSF analysis comparing patients with controls included about nine healthy controls (roughly 11,000 cells) and about nine patients with MCI or Alzheimer's disease (just over 10,000 cells). A total of about 22 samples were covered by the CSF gene-expression analysis, in which Parkinson's disease patients were included. On the study overall, not on this receptor specifically: When data were pooled, 4 of 6 Alzheimer's patients but only 1 of 10 healthy subjects had a highly expanded clone, defined as at least 3% of TCRs. It was cautioned by the authors that a causal link between EBV and Alzheimer's disease is not established by the detection of EBV-specific TCRs in CSF. Only samples with detectable clones (roughly eleven healthy, 5 MCI, 5 AD, 6 PD) were included in the overall clonality comparison. The EBV-specific clones were neither the most highly expanded clones nor enriched among patients. In patients with MCI or Alzheimer's disease, the biggest CSF clone accounted for a larger percentage of TCRs than in controls.

The cysteine opens and the phenylalanine closes a CDR3 of 14 amino acids. No DNA is listed. The CDR1 and CDR2 encoded by the germline V gene (reference sequence) are DFQATT and SNEGSKA. None of the participants had acute infectious disease, and every participant was in good physical condition. For droplet-based sequencing, live CSF cells were sorted using a live/dead marker. CSF was obtained by lumbar puncture, and immune cells were pelleted by centrifugation at 300g. CSF samples were checked for red blood cells, and any sample contaminated with blood was excluded. CSF cells were cryopreserved by placing the cells in freezing medium, freezing the cells overnight at -80 degrees C, and then storing the cells in liquid nitrogen. Before analysis, CSF samples had been stored for less than seven months. Libraries were prepared through 10x single-cell sequencing. 10X Genomics single-cell V(D)J and 5' gene-expression libraries were used to profile CSF cells. An Illumina NextSeq550 was used to sequence CSF single-cell TCR libraries. The paper's data handling went like this. V(D)J reads were aligned to the vdj-GRCh38 alts ensemble 2.0.0 reference and processed with the Cell Ranger vdj pipeline. Clonotypes were defined as cell barcodes sharing the same set of productive CDR3 nucleotide sequences. To link clonality with transcriptional profiles, clonotype information was added to the Seurat v3.0 gene-expression metadata. Any CSF cell with more than 1,800 genes, more than 7,500 UMIs or more than 10% mitochondrial reads was excluded. CDR3-beta sequences were compared against VDJdb to identify TCRs with known antigen specificity. Clone sharing was examined by network analysis using the R package qgraph, in which only TCRs with complete alpha and beta chains were included. Through TCRdb reprocessing, the reads give one entry per CDR3 protein sequence; DNA is omitted. These V and J calls rely on TCRdb rather than the paper's analysis. The table for this sample lists roughly 1,600 distinct CDR3 sequences. The ten largest account for about a tenth of the sample.

This clonotype is medium-sized (0.01 to 0.1%) on the basis of its frequency; no count is available. Its antigen has not been determined. This receptor was identified in a human donor in good health. Recombination connected TRBV20-1 to TRBJ2-5; TCRdb returns TRBD2, unconfirmable since there is no DNA. Material: cerebrospinal fluid. CDR3 protein: CSANTGSAGETQYF.